This T cell receptor (beta chain) originates from a study of tissue T cells after allogeneic stem cell transplantation. Overall study: Four unmodified and three CD34-selected T-cell-depleted grafts went to graft-versus-host disease patients. Gastrointestinal graft-versus-host disease was present in all patients, each treated with several therapy lines.

V dropped 3 bases and J dropped 6; count of bases not matched to a gene: 3. Germline CDR1 SGDLS, CDR2 YYNGEE. This CDR3 comprises 12 residues. The data were produced by immunoSEQ multiplex PCR, yet TCRdb's version contains in-frame clones alone and is incomplete. Here the sample spans tens of thousands of clones, around 90% being singletons. The rearrangement links TRBV9 to TRBJ2-7, with 7 positions matching TRBD2. Here the sequenced sample was blood, taken before transplantation. The receptor was isolated from a woman aged 35-75 years who later had graft-versus-host disease after an allogeneic stem cell transplant. CDR3 sequence reads: CASSGLASEQYF. In DNA form, the CDR3 reads TGTGCCAGCAGCGGACTAGCCAGCGAGCAGTACTTC. The complete variable domain, with remaining parts taken from reference TRBV9 and TRBJ2-7, reads DSGVTQTPKHLITATGQRVTLRCSPRSGDLSVYWYQQSLDQGLQFLIQYYNGEERAKGNILERFSAQQFPDLHSELNLSSLELGDSALYFCASSGLASEQYFGPGTRLTVT.